This T cell receptor beta chain came from a study of shared clonotypes between healthy human individuals. Study-wide results and caveats: Estimated richness values were generally larger in naive subsets than in memory subsets. Expectations were that clonotype sharing among donors would be affected by sequencing depth.

Every subset had its genomic DNA shared out evenly among several immunoSEQ plates. Method: immunoSEQ multiplex PCR; TCRdb's copy keeps in-frame clones and lacks some. The sample lists under 2,000,000 clones, roughly 94% occurring once. Cells designated naive CD8 were CD45RO-negative and were positively selected for CCR7, with terminally differentiated effector memory CD45RA+ cells excluded. Healthy and HIV-negative, the adult donors had no recent acute infections or vaccinations. Of note for this clone: No antigen is known for it.

CDR3 length: 15 amino acids. Germline CDR1 reads LGHNT; CDR2 reads FRNRAP. The V end was cut by 2 bases, the J end by 4 bases, with 12 bases between. The clonotype was recovered from a man aged 18 to 30 in good health. The sample taken for sequencing was naive CD8+ T cells sorted from blood. The chain joins TRBV12-5 to TRBJ1-5; D remains ambiguous. This CDR3 is CASGLSFLGNQPQHF. The CDR3 DNA is TGTGCTAGTGGTTTGTCCTTCCTCGGGAATCAGCCCCAGCATTTT.